The clone carrying this TCR beta chain was detected a few times. These data are taken from a study of blood T cell repertoires in COVID-19. Study-level background: Samples of COVID-19 (acute and convalescent) were obtained from the United States, Italy and Spain. PBMCs, B-cell-depleted T cells, or T cells were the source of the cDNA or gDNA that made up the material.

The germline V gene has CDR1 SQVTM and CDR2 ANQGSEA. The V gene lost 5 bases and the J gene lost 4 bases, with 14 bases spanning the gap. CDR3 length: 13 residues. Source study methods: The authors estimated nucleated cell counts from reference gene primer amplification. TCRdb's table, derived via immunoSEQ multiplex PCR, lists solely in-frame clones and lacks some. V and J calls and clone size are given by that table; D and trimming were obtained from the DNA. The sample records more than 85,000 clones, about 79% being singletons. This sequence originates from a woman aged 45 to 65 with acute or convalescent COVID-19. The sequenced sample consisted of peripheral blood. The rearrangement links TRBV29-1 to TRBJ1-2; no clear D. CDR3 residues: CSVSPGEGYGYTF. The DNA for the CDR3 is TGCAGCGTTTCCCCTGGGGAGGGCTATGGCTACACCTTC.